This is a list of T cell receptor beta chains from one sample in a study of beta chain features in type 1 diabetes. Some clones are missing from TCRdb's copy, which holds only in-frame ones; the method was immunoSEQ multiplex PCR. This sample has around 430,000 clones, with 30% found just once. The sequenced sample consisted of naive CD4+ T cells from blood. These receptors originate from a young man in good health. Both conserved end residues are part of each CDR3. D genes are given only for firm matches. Clone sizes are given selectively: once, few, many, or a class where the clone is expanded.

j_gene: TRBJ2-7; v_gene: TRBV4-2; abundance: few; d_gene: TRBD2; CDR3aa: CASSQDLAGGYEQYF; CDR3nt: TGTGCCAGCAGCCAAGATCTAGCGGGAGGGTACGAGCAGTACTTC
j_gene: TRBJ2-7; v_gene: TRBV7-9; abundance: NA; d_gene: NA; CDR3aa: CASSSPGGHSYKQYF; CDR3nt: TGTGCCAGCAGCTCCCCCGGGGGACACTCTTACAAGCAGTACTTC
j_gene: TRBJ1-5; v_gene: TRBV9; abundance: few; d_gene: NA; CDR3aa: CASSVEGARGQPQHF; CDR3nt: TGTGCCAGCAGCGTAGAAGGGGCTCGTGGGCAGCCCCAGCATTTT
j_gene: TRBJ2-3; v_gene: TRBV27; abundance: few; d_gene: NA; CDR3aa: CASSLALASTDTQYF; CDR3nt: TGTGCCAGCAGTTTAGCCCTAGCTAGCACAGATACGCAGTATTTT
j_gene: TRBJ2-5; v_gene: TRBV14; abundance: NA; d_gene: NA; CDR3aa: CASSPSRYQETQYF; CDR3nt: TGTGCCAGCAGCCCCAGCAGATACCAAGAGACCCAGTACTTC
j_gene: TRBJ1-2; v_gene: TRBV27; abundance: once; d_gene: NA; CDR3aa: CASSLNRLTYGYTF; CDR3nt: TGTGCCAGCAGTTTAAACCGCTTGACCTATGGCTACACCTTC
j_gene: TRBJ2-6; v_gene: TRBV7-9; abundance: NA; d_gene: NA; CDR3aa: CASSPRGTGANVLTF; CDR3nt: TGTGCCAGCAGCCCTCGGGGGACTGGGGCCAACGTCCTGACTTTC
j_gene: TRBJ2-5; v_gene: TRBV4-1; abundance: NA; d_gene: TRBD1; CDR3aa: CASSQVVNRGETQYF; CDR3nt: TGCGCCAGCAGCCAAGTGGTTAACAGGGGGGAGACCCAGTACTTC
j_gene: TRBJ2-1; v_gene: TRBV28; abundance: few; d_gene: NA; CDR3aa: CASKPRGIGNEQFF; CDR3nt: TGTGCCAGCAAACCGAGAGGGATTGGTAATGAGCAGTTCTTC
j_gene: TRBJ2-3; v_gene: TRBV7-9; abundance: NA; d_gene: NA; CDR3aa: CASSVTTRGDTQYF; CDR3nt: TGTGCCAGCAGCGTAACGACTCGGGGAGATACGCAGTATTTT
j_gene: TRBJ2-7; v_gene: TRBV25-1; abundance: NA; d_gene: TRBD1; CDR3aa: CASSPLATGGYEQYF; CDR3nt: TGTGCCAGCAGTCCCCTGGCGACAGGGGGCTACGAGCAGTACTTC
j_gene: TRBJ2-1; v_gene: TRBV30; abundance: few; d_gene: NA; CDR3aa: CAWSVRGLYNEQFF; CDR3nt: TGTGCCTGGAGTGTACGTGGGCTATACAATGAGCAGTTCTTC
j_gene: TRBJ2-1; v_gene: TRBV18; abundance: few; d_gene: TRBD2; CDR3aa: CASSPLAGVYNEQFF; CDR3nt: TGTGCCAGCTCACCCCTAGCGGGTGTCTACAATGAGCAGTTCTTC
j_gene: TRBJ2-5; v_gene: TRBV30; abundance: NA; d_gene: TRBD1; CDR3aa: CAWRGQASGTQYF; CDR3nt: TGTGCCTGGAGGGGACAGGCCTCCGGGACCCAGTACTTC
j_gene: TRBJ2-3; v_gene: TRBV5-1; abundance: few; d_gene: NA; CDR3aa: CASSGSGSTDTQYF; CDR3nt: TGCGCCAGCAGCGGTAGCGGAAGCACAGATACGCAGTATTTT
j_gene: TRBJ2-7; v_gene: TRBV7-9; abundance: few; d_gene: NA; CDR3aa: CASSFSEYEQYF; CDR3nt: TGTGCCAGCAGCTTTTCGGAGTACGAGCAGTACTTC
j_gene: TRBJ2-5; v_gene: TRBV15; abundance: NA; d_gene: TRBD1; CDR3aa: CATSRGDRGHQETQYF; CDR3nt: TGTGCCACCAGCAGAGGGGACAGGGGCCACCAAGAGACCCAGTACTTC
j_gene: TRBJ2-5; v_gene: TRBV4-1; abundance: few; d_gene: NA; CDR3aa: CASSQYQGIQETQYF; CDR3nt: TGCGCCAGCAGCCAATACCAGGGGATCCAAGAGACCCAGTACTTC
j_gene: TRBJ2-2; v_gene: TRBV7-9; abundance: NA; d_gene: NA; CDR3aa: CASSLRNANTGELFF; CDR3nt: TGTGCCAGCAGCTTACGGAACGCGAACACCGGGGAGCTGTTTTTT
j_gene: TRBJ2-7; v_gene: TRBV30; abundance: few; d_gene: NA; CDR3aa: CAWSSVSYEQYF; CDR3nt: TGTGCCTGGAGTTCCGTATCCTACGAGCAGTACTTC
j_gene: TRBJ2-3; v_gene: TRBV2; abundance: few; d_gene: TRBD2; CDR3aa: CASSDGGGRAITQYF; CDR3nt: TGTGCCAGCAGTGACGGGGGAGGGAGGGCCATTACGCAGTATTTT
j_gene: TRBJ2-5; v_gene: TRBV9; abundance: few; d_gene: TRBD2; CDR3aa: CASSIAGVEETQYF; CDR3nt: TGTGCCAGCAGCATAGCGGGGGTCGAGGAGACCCAGTACTTC
j_gene: TRBJ2-3; v_gene: TRBV9; abundance: NA; d_gene: NA; CDR3aa: CASSVSHRTDTQYF; CDR3nt: TGTGCCAGCAGCGTATCACATCGCACAGATACGCAGTATTTT
j_gene: TRBJ1-2; v_gene: TRBV30; abundance: NA; d_gene: NA; CDR3aa: CAWSLPGVNYGYTF; CDR3nt: TGTGCCTGGAGCCTACCAGGGGTTAACTATGGCTACACCTTC
j_gene: TRBJ1-2; v_gene: TRBV29-1; abundance: few; d_gene: NA; CDR3aa: CSVDHTDYGYTF; CDR3nt: TGCAGCGTTGACCACACGGATTATGGCTACACCTTC
j_gene: TRBJ2-3; v_gene: TRBV9; abundance: NA; d_gene: NA; CDR3aa: CASSVDPTDTQYF; CDR3nt: TGTGCCAGCAGCGTAGACCCCACAGATACGCAGTATTTT
j_gene: TRBJ2-1; v_gene: TRBV11-2; abundance: few; d_gene: TRBD2; CDR3aa: CASSLRTSWYNEQFF; CDR3nt: TGTGCCAGCAGCTTAAGGACTAGCTGGTACAATGAGCAGTTCTTC
j_gene: TRBJ2-7; v_gene: TRBV25-1; abundance: few; d_gene: NA; CDR3aa: CASSEYIPPLSTEQYF; CDR3nt: TGTGCCAGCAGTGAATATATTCCCCCTCTCAGCACCGAGCAGTACTTC
j_gene: TRBJ2-1; v_gene: TRBV7-2; abundance: NA; d_gene: TRBD2; CDR3aa: CASSLWTSGTNEQFF; CDR3nt: TGTGCCAGCAGCTTATGGACTAGCGGGACTAATGAGCAGTTCTTC
j_gene: TRBJ2-7; v_gene: TRBV15; abundance: NA; d_gene: NA; CDR3aa: CATSRDLEGREQYF; CDR3nt: TGTGCCACCAGCAGAGATCTGGAGGGGCGGGAGCAGTACTTC
j_gene: TRBJ1-2; v_gene: TRBV9; abundance: NA; d_gene: TRBD1; CDR3aa: CASSVGDSFNYGYTF; CDR3nt: TGTGCCAGCAGCGTAGGGGACAGCTTTAACTATGGCTACACCTTC
j_gene: TRBJ1-2; v_gene: TRBV30; abundance: few; d_gene: NA; CDR3aa: CAWSRQPNYGYTF; CDR3nt: TGTGCCTGGAGTAGACAACCTAACTATGGCTACACCTTC
j_gene: TRBJ2-2; v_gene: TRBV4-2; abundance: NA; d_gene: TRBD1; CDR3aa: CASSQDPGQGNTGELFF; CDR3nt: TGTGCCAGCAGCCAAGATCCGGGACAGGGGAACACCGGGGAGCTGTTTTTT
j_gene: TRBJ2-7; v_gene: TRBV7-8; abundance: NA; d_gene: TRBD2; CDR3aa: CASSYGLEPSYEQYF; CDR3nt: TGTGCCAGCAGCTATGGACTAGAACCCTCCTACGAGCAGTACTTC
j_gene: TRBJ2-3; v_gene: TRBV5-1; abundance: NA; d_gene: TRBD1; CDR3aa: CASSRQGDPTDTQYF; CDR3nt: TGCGCCAGCAGCCGACAGGGAGACCCCACAGATACGCAGTATTTT
j_gene: TRBJ2-1; v_gene: TRBV29-1; abundance: few; d_gene: NA; CDR3aa: CSARLLRDNEQFF; CDR3nt: TGCAGCGCTCGTCTCCTCCGGGACAATGAGCAGTTCTTC
j_gene: TRBJ2-3; v_gene: TRBV12-5; abundance: NA; d_gene: NA; CDR3aa: CASRGTPTDTQYF; CDR3nt: TGTGCTAGTCGTGGGACTCCCACAGATACGCAGTATTTT
j_gene: TRBJ2-2; v_gene: TRBV4-2; abundance: NA; d_gene: NA; CDR3aa: CASSQPDAGELFF; CDR3nt: TGTGCCAGCAGCCAGCCGGATGCCGGGGAGCTGTTTTTT
j_gene: TRBJ2-1; v_gene: TRBV7-2; abundance: NA; d_gene: NA; CDR3aa: CASSLGVGRYNEQFF; CDR3nt: TGTGCCAGCAGCTTAGGGGTGGGGCGATACAATGAGCAGTTCTTC
j_gene: TRBJ1-1; v_gene: TRBV30; abundance: NA; d_gene: TRBD1; CDR3aa: CAWSEGANTEAFF; CDR3nt: TGTGCCTGGAGTGAGGGGGCGAACACTGAAGCTTTCTTT
j_gene: TRBJ2-5; v_gene: TRBV28; abundance: NA; d_gene: NA; CDR3aa: CASSPGHQETQYF; CDR3nt: TGTGCCAGCAGTCCGGGACATCAAGAGACCCAGTACTTC
j_gene: TRBJ2-5; v_gene: TRBV7-9; abundance: NA; d_gene: TRBD2; CDR3aa: CASSLHGSGLYQETQYF; CDR3nt: TGTGCCAGCAGCTTGCACGGTAGCGGGCTGTACCAAGAGACCCAGTACTTC
j_gene: TRBJ2-7; v_gene: TRBV25-1; abundance: NA; d_gene: NA; CDR3aa: CASRSSGYEQYF; CDR3nt: TGTGCCAGCAGGAGTAGCGGCTACGAGCAGTACTTC
j_gene: TRBJ2-7; v_gene: TRBV6-6; abundance: NA; d_gene: TRBD2; CDR3aa: CASSYPVVAGAGEQYF; CDR3nt: TGTGCCAGCAGTTACCCCGTAGTAGCGGGAGCAGGGGAGCAGTACTTC
j_gene: TRBJ2-3; v_gene: TRBV28; abundance: NA; d_gene: NA; CDR3aa: CASSLMQGEDTQYF; CDR3nt: TGTGCCAGCAGTTTAATGCAGGGTGAAGATACGCAGTATTTT
j_gene: TRBJ2-5; v_gene: TRBV5-4; abundance: few; d_gene: NA; CDR3aa: CASSSKTGQETQYF; CDR3nt: TGTGCCAGCAGTTCTAAGACAGGACAAGAGACCCAGTACTTC
j_gene: TRBJ2-5; v_gene: TRBV11-2; abundance: few; d_gene: NA; CDR3aa: CASSLDVYQETQYF; CDR3nt: TGTGCCAGCAGCTTAGATGTGTACCAAGAGACCCAGTACTTC
j_gene: TRBJ2-2; v_gene: TRBV5-1; abundance: NA; d_gene: NA; CDR3aa: CATPATGNTGELFF; CDR3nt: TGCGCCACCCCAGCGACAGGGAACACCGGGGAGCTGTTTTTT
j_gene: TRBJ2-7; v_gene: TRBV4-1; abundance: NA; d_gene: NA; CDR3aa: CASSQGGTASYEQYF; CDR3nt: TGCGCCAGCAGCCAAGGAGGAACGGCCTCCTACGAGCAGTACTTC
j_gene: TRBJ2-3; v_gene: TRBV2; abundance: NA; d_gene: NA; CDR3aa: CASSWTVTTDTQYF; CDR3nt: TGTGCCAGCAGCTGGACCGTTACAACAGATACGCAGTATTTT
j_gene: TRBJ2-1; v_gene: TRBV5-6; abundance: few; d_gene: NA; CDR3aa: CASSLGTTYNEQFF; CDR3nt: TGTGCCAGCAGCTTGGGGACTACCTACAATGAGCAGTTCTTC
j_gene: TRBJ2-7; v_gene: TRBV6-6; abundance: NA; d_gene: NA; CDR3aa: CASSSGAYEQYF; CDR3nt: TGTGCCAGCAGTTCCGGAGCCTACGAGCAGTACTTC
j_gene: TRBJ2-1; v_gene: TRBV29-1; abundance: NA; d_gene: TRBD2; CDR3aa: CSVHRLGAGGYNEQFF; CDR3nt: TGCAGCGTCCATCGACTGGGCGCGGGAGGTTACAATGAGCAGTTCTTC